This TCR beta chain comes out of a study of Tregs in tolerant kidney transplant recipients. The study's findings and limits: The most relevant donor-specific Treg TCRbeta repertoire apparently came from expansion with activated donor B cells.

Trimming removed 5 bases from V and 3 bases from J; junction bases left unmatched: 6. Germline assignment: CDR1 SGHTA and CDR2 FQGNSA. The CDR3 runs 16 residues. Remarks on this clone: The target antigen is unknown.

The assay was immunoSEQ multiplex PCR, and TCRdb's table has in-frame clones only and misses some. The sample includes 70,000 to 95,000 clones, 80% to 95% of them seen just once. The TCR comes from a human donor who received a combined kidney and bone marrow transplant. The gene calls are TRBV7-2 and TRBJ2-5; 13 nucleotides line up with TRBD2. This sample comprised Tregs from blood, obtained before the transplant. CDR3 protein: CASSRTSGRKKETQYF. The CDR3 DNA is TGTGCCAGCAGCCGGACTAGCGGGAGAAAAAAAGAGACCCAGTACTTC.